The 9 T cell receptor beta chains below all came from one sample that was sequenced in a study of cytomegalovirus exposure and HLA in healthy donors. This PCR relied on a set of 60 Vbeta primers and 13 Jbeta primers. Clones were read by immunoSEQ multiplex PCR, and TCRdb kept only the in-frame ones, dropping some. The sample holds some 120,000 clones, roughly 74% seen once. The material sequenced was PBMCs. These receptors originate from a woman between 50 and 59 years old in good health and CMV-seropositive.

The chain has TRBV28 and TRBJ1-5, with TRBD1 as a possible D gene (5 bases). V lost 3 bases and J lost 3, with 12 bases in between. Germline CDR1 and CDR2: MDHEN and SYDVKM. The length of the CDR3 is 15 residues. The CDR3 sequence: CASSFGGGINQPQHF. CDR3 nucleotides: TGTGCCAGCAGTTTCGGGGGAGGGATCAATCAGCCCCAGCATTTT.

The chain joins TRBV27 to TRBJ2-5, with D tentatively TRBD1 (5 bases). The DNA end is a closer match to TRBJ2-7, so the J assignment may be wrong. In germline, CDR1 is MNHEY, CDR2 SMNVEV (reference sequence). The CDR3 has 17 residues. CDR3 DNA sequence: TGTGCCAGCAGTTTACTTGGGGCGGTTCCCCGCTCCTACGAGCAGTACTTC. It codes for CASSLLGAVPRSYEQYF.

The chain employs TRBV19 and TRBJ2-4; D might be TRBD2 (6 bases). CDR3 length: 15 amino acids. The ends were cut back, 3 bases at V and 9 bases at J, with 18 bases in the middle. Germline V gives CDR1 LNHDA, CDR2 SQIVND (reference sequence). The CDR3 DNA follows: TGTGCCAGTAGTATTTCGTCGGGGGTCGGGACCATTCAGTACTTC. It is translated as CASSISSGVGTIQYF.

The genes are TRBV4-2 and TRBJ2-4; 11 bases line up with TRBD2. This CDR3 is 17 amino acids long. The germline gives CDR1 LGHNA, CDR2 YNFKEQ. Germline trimming cut 5 bases from V and 0 bases from J; bases unmatched to any gene: 6. CDR3 nucleotide sequence: TGTGCCAGCAGCTCCTTGACTAGCGGGGAAGCCAAAAACATTCAGTACTTC. It is translated as CASSSLTSGEAKNIQYF.

V usage is TRBV4-2 and J usage is TRBJ2-5; 10 bases align to TRBD2. Germline-derived CDR1 and CDR2 are LGHNA and YNFKEQ. J was trimmed by 2 bases and V by 4 bases; bases with no gene match: 7. The CDR3 runs 16 residues. For the CDR3, the DNA is TGTGCCAGCAGCCCGCGGAGCGGGGGGGCACAAGAGACCCAGTACTTC. Protein sequence: CASSPRSGGAQETQYF.

In this sample, this clone turned up a few times. The chain couples TRBV5-1 to TRBJ2-3; D is ambiguous. Germline assignment: CDR1 SGHRS and CDR2 YFSETQ. Trimming removed 0 bases at V and 2 bases at J, with 13 bases between. This CDR3 contains 16 residues. CDR3 region: CASSLGGDALTDTQYF. DNA for the CDR3: TGCGCCAGCAGCTTGGGAGGTGATGCTCTCACAGATACGCAGTATTTT.

This chain joins TRBV18 and TRBJ2-5; TRBD2 agrees at 8 bases. In germline, CDR1 is KGHSH, CDR2 LQKENI. Trimming removed 0 bases from V and 3 bases from J; junction bases left unmatched: 3. The CDR3 spans 15 residues. DNA for the CDR3: TGTGCCAGCTCACCACCAGCGGGGGCAAAAGAGACCCAGTACTTC. It encodes CASSPPAGAKETQYF.

This clone was seen a few times. V and J are TRBV7-9 and TRBJ1-6; D unresolved. CDR1 SEHNR and CDR2 FQNEAQ come from the germline V gene (reference sequence). Between the trimmed V and J ends, which lost 5 bases and 7 bases, there was a span of 12 bases. The CDR3 has 14 amino acids. The CDR3 protein is CASSRRERNSPLHF. The CDR3 nucleotides read TGTGCCAGCAGCCGCCGGGAAAGAAATTCACCCCTCCACTTT.

This chain joins TRBV10-3 and TRBJ2-5; D gene uncertain. Trimming took off 3 bases at V and 3 bases at J, with 8 bases between the two ends. Germline assignment: CDR1 ENHRY and CDR2 SYGVKD. The CDR3 has 13 residues. This CDR3 is CAISETIEETQYF. The CDR3 bases are TGTGCCATCAGTGAAACTATAGAAGAGACCCAGTACTTC.